This T cell receptor beta chain was identified in a study of PD-1 blockade in classical Hodgkin lymphoma. In this sample, this clone is medium-sized. Time point of the sample: cycle 4 day 1 (C4D1), after less than seven weeks of nivolumab. After autologous stem cell transplantation all patients relapsed, and prior brentuximab vedotin exposure differed between cohorts. CDR1 and CDR2 (germline): SNHLY, FYNNEI. The CDR3 runs 14 residues. J was trimmed by 13 bases and V by 2 bases; bases with no gene match: 12. Measured with immunoSEQ multiplex PCR; TCRdb has only the in-frame clones, and not every one. The table includes 30,000 or so clones, about four fifths detected once.

This sequence was found in a human donor with classical Hodgkin lymphoma. Sequenced here: peripheral blood mononuclear cells (PBMCs), sampled before the fourth cycle of nivolumab. The J gene is TRBJ1-2, the V gene TRBV2, with 8 bases that match TRBD1. The CDR3 here is CASSEKGQVSRITF. The DNA for the CDR3 is TGTGCCAGCAGTGAAAAGGGACAGGTATCGCGAATCACCTTC.